The 14 T cell receptor beta chains given below trace back to one sample, sequenced in a study of T cell responses to AZD1222 COVID-19 vaccine. Measured with immunoSEQ multiplex PCR; TCRdb has only the in-frame clones, and not every one. Of 70,000 to 90,000 clones listed, about 82% are singletons. The sequencing here drew on peripheral blood, taken on day 0 of AZD1222 vaccination. The receptors derive from an adult in good health.

V is TRBV5-1 and J is TRBJ2-7; 8 bases map to TRBD2. The ends lost 3 bases at V and 11 bases at J; junction bases unmatched: 13. Per the germline V gene, CDR1 is SGHRS and CDR2 is YFSETQ. CDR3 size: 14 residues. CDR3 sequence reads: CASSYDSGRAPEYF. The CDR3 DNA reads as TGCGCCAGCAGCTACGACTCCGGGAGGGCCCCCGAGTACTTC.

The rearrangement joins TRBV6-6 to TRBJ1-5; possibly TRBD1 for D (6 bases). Germline loops: CDR1 MNHNY, CDR2 SVGAGI (reference sequence). V was trimmed by 11 bases and J by 0 bases, leaving 17 bases between them. CDR3 length equals 15 residues. CDR3 in DNA: TGTGCCGCCTGGGGGGCAACTTATAGCAATCAGCCCCAGCATTTT. Amino acids: CAAWGATYSNQPQHF.

The chain couples TRBV5-5 to TRBJ1-1, with 9 bases lining up with TRBD1. V lost 3 bases, J lost 0 bases, and 9 bases stayed unmatched. The length of the CDR3 is 17 residues. Germline loops: CDR1 SGHKS, CDR2 YYEKEE (reference sequence). CDR3 amino acids: CASSSLQGAVLNTEAFF. DNA for the CDR3: TGTGCCAGCAGCTCCTTACAGGGGGCCGTTTTGAACACTGAAGCTTTCTTT.

In DNA form, the CDR3 reads TGCGCCAGCAGCAGGATGACAGCGAACACTGAAGCTTTCTTT. As protein: CASSRMTANTEAFF. The rearrangement uses TRBV5-1 and TRBJ1-1; a weak D match, TRBD1 (5 bases). The CDR3 has 14 amino acids. V was pared by 4 bases and J by 1 base, with 11 bases between. Looked up from germline, CDR1 is SGHRS and CDR2 is YFSETQ.

This clone has a handful of counts. J is TRBJ1-2 and V is TRBV11-2; no firm D call. Trimming shortened V by 0 bases and J by 8 bases, and 7 bases separated the two germline ends. This CDR3 has 12 residues. Germline loops: CDR1 SGHAT, CDR2 FQNNGV. As DNA, the CDR3 is TGTGCCAGCAGCTTAGAGCTTGAGGGCTACACCTTC. Amino acids: CASSLELEGYTF.

This rearrangement joins TRBV5-1 to TRBJ2-7; tentative D call: TRBD1 (6 bases). Trimming removed 1 base at V and 7 bases at J, with 18 bases between. CDR3 length: 15 amino acids. Germline loops: CDR1 SGHRS, CDR2 YFSETQ. CDR3 coding DNA: TGCGCCAGCAGCTTGTTATCAGGGGATTCGCAAGAGCAGTACTTC. The encoded protein is CASSLLSGDSQEQYF. The whole variable domain, remainder taken from reference TRBV5-1 and TRBJ2-7, is KAGVTQTPRYLIKTRGQQVTLSCSPISGHRSVSWYQQTPGQGLQFLFEYFSETQRNKGNFPGRFSGRQFSNSRSEMNVSTLELGDSALYLCASSLLSGDSQEQYFGPGTRLTVT.

The chain uses TRBV28 and TRBJ1-1; D unresolved. The V end was cut by 7 bases, the J end by 2 bases, with 11 bases between. Germline CDR1 MDHEN, CDR2 SYDVKM. The CDR3 is 13 amino acids. The CDR3 DNA sequence: TGTGCCAGCAATCCTCCCCTCAACACTGAAGCTTTCTTT. The encoded protein is CASNPPLNTEAFF.

The chain combines TRBV7-2 with TRBJ2-7; D may correspond to TRBD1 or TRBD2 (5 bases each). The germline V and J ends were trimmed by 5 bases and 3 bases, with 11 bases remaining between them. The CDR3 totals 13 residues. Germline assignment: CDR1 SGHTA and CDR2 FQGNSA. The CDR3 DNA reads as TGTGCCAGCAGCCGGGATGGGGGCTACGAGCAGTACTTC. Residues: CASSRDGGYEQYF.

J is TRBJ2-3 and V is TRBV5-1; no reliable D call. Germline CDR1 reads SGHRS; CDR2 reads YFSETQ. The V end was cut by 0 bases, the J end by 0 bases, with 2 bases between. The CDR3 is made up of 13 amino acids. In DNA, the CDR3 is TGCGCCAGCAGCTTGGACAGCACAGATACGCAGTATTTT. Translation: CASSLDSTDTQYF.

The chain has TRBV5-1 and TRBJ1-6; TRBD1 might be the D (6 bases). With 4 bases removed from V and 8 bases from J, the gap between germline ends came to 13 bases. This CDR3 is built from 14 residues. CDR1 is SGHRS, CDR2 YFSETQ, per germline. The CDR3 coding sequence is TGCGCCAGCAGCGAACAGGGTGGTGATTCACCCCTCCACTTT. This translates into CASSEQGGDSPLHF. Variable domain in full (rest from reference TRBV5-1 and TRBJ1-6): KAGVTQTPRYLIKTRGQQVTLSCSPISGHRSVSWYQQTPGQGLQFLFEYFSETQRNKGNFPGRFSGRQFSNSRSEMNVSTLELGDSALYLCASSEQGGDSPLHFGNGTRLTVT.

The chain recombines TRBV10-3 with TRBJ1-3; D gene ambiguous. Per germline, CDR1 ENHRY and CDR2 SYGVKD. The CDR3 consists of 15 residues. The germline V and J ends were trimmed by 4 bases and 0 bases, with 10 bases remaining between them. The CDR3 sequence is CAISGAANSGNTIYF. CDR3 nucleotides: TGTGCCATCAGTGGGGCAGCGAACTCTGGAAACACCATATATTTT.

The chain uses TRBV19 and TRBJ1-6; unclear D gene. Per germline, CDR1 LNHDA and CDR2 SQIVND (reference sequence). The CDR3 has 14 residues. V lost 5 bases and J 0 bases, leaving 5 bases between the germline ends. CDR3: CASSSSSYNSPLHF. The CDR3 nucleotides are TGTGCCAGTAGTTCGAGCTCCTATAATTCACCCCTCCACTTT.

CDR3 sequence reads: CASSADLNTEAFF. CDR3 bases: TGTGCCAGCAGCGCAGACCTGAACACTGAAGCTTTCTTT. The chain is built from TRBV7-6 and TRBJ1-1, with D unclear. Looked up from germline, CDR1 is SGHVS and CDR2 is FNYEAQ. Trimming left V 5 bases short and J 0 bases short, with 7 bases between. The CDR3 has 13 residues. Complete variable domain (other parts from reference TRBV7-6 and TRBJ1-1): GAGVSQSPRYKVTKRGQDVALRCDPISGHVSLYWYRQALGQGPEFLTYFNYEAQQDKSGLPNDRFSAERPEGSISTLTIQRTEQRDSAMYRCASSADLNTEAFFGQGTRLTVV.

The chain links TRBV2 to TRBJ1-3; D gene unclear. Germline V CDR1 and CDR2: SNHLY, FYNNEI. The CDR3 is 14 amino acids. The germline V and J ends were trimmed by 0 bases and 0 bases, with 3 bases remaining between them. The CDR3 nucleotides read TGTGCCAGCAGTGAAGCGTACTCTGGAAACACCATATATTTT. Its protein product is CASSEAYSGNTIYF.